The sequence of this T cell receptor (beta chain) was determined in a study of cytomegalovirus exposure and HLA in healthy donors. The wider study: Later analysis reported that the approximately 120 validation repertoires shared the platform of the approximately 670 first-cohort repertoires. Overall study findings and caveats: TCR sequences were mostly rare, though some public TCRs occurred in many donors. The study listed 150 to 200 cytomegalovirus-associated TCR beta chains.

Libraries were prepared by immunoSEQ multiplex PCR; TCRdb keeps only in-frame clonotypes and omits some of them. The table records about 200,000 clones, more than 75% of them present only once. CDR3 size: 15 residues. V was pared by 2 bases and J by 7 bases, with 8 bases of the junction left unmatched. Germline loops: CDR1 SGHDT, CDR2 YYEEEE. Donors came from a validation cohort of 95 to 150 subjects, distinct from the first 666-subject cohort. On this clone itself: Antigen unknown.

This sequence joins TRBV5-6 and TRBJ1-2, with 10 bases fitting TRBD1. The TCR comes from a woman between 18 and 29 years old in good health and CMV-seronegative. The sequencing sample was made of PBMCs. This CDR3 reads CASSFQGQGFSGYTF. CDR3 nucleotide sequence: TGTGCCAGCAGCTTCCAGGGACAGGGGTTTAGTGGCTACACCTTC.